Presented here are 22 T cell receptor beta chains from one specimen sequenced in a study of shared clonotypes between healthy human individuals. Some clones are missing from TCRdb's copy, which holds only in-frame ones; the method was immunoSEQ multiplex PCR. The sample lists some 1,100,000 clones, more than 75% occurring once. Material for sequencing was memory CD4+ T cells from PBMCs. Documented subset: CD45RA-negative fraction. These TCRs come from a man in his late teens or twenties in good health. Some clones in this sample may be carry-over from other donors' samples.

CDR3 amino acids: CASSQDFGGFEQYF. CDR3 bases: TGTGCCAGCAGCCAAGATTTCGGAGGGTTCGAGCAGTACTTC. The chain uses TRBV4-2 and TRBJ2-7; D possibly corresponds to TRBD2 (6 bases). CDR3 length: 14 amino acids. The V gene's germline CDR1 is LGHNA and CDR2 YNFKEQ. With 0 bases removed from V and 6 bases from J, the gap between germline ends came to 12 bases.

V gene TRBV18 combines with J gene TRBJ2-2; D might be TRBD1 (6 bases). The germline gives CDR1 KGHSH, CDR2 LQKENI. V lost 1 base to trimming and J lost 6 bases, with 12 bases between them. The CDR3 is 15 amino acids. The CDR3 DNA reads TGTGCCAGCTCACCACGAGCAGGGGTGGCCGGGGAGCTGTTTTTT. This codes for CASSPRAGVAGELFF. Drawing the rest from reference TRBV18 and TRBJ2-2, the complete variable domain is NAGVMQNPRHLVRRRGQEARLRCSPMKGHSHVYWYRQLPEEGLKFMVYLQKENIIDESGMPKERFSAEFPKEGPSILRIQQVVRGDSAAYFCASSPRAGVAGELFFGEGSRLTVL.

The gene calls are TRBV28 and TRBJ2-2, with TRBD2 as a possible D gene (5 bases). V was cut by 4 bases and J by 6 bases, with 6 bases left in between. CDR1 and CDR2 (germline): MDHEN, SYDVKM. This CDR3 is built from 12 residues. As DNA, the CDR3 is TGTGCCAGCAGTTGGGAGCCCGGGGAGCTGTTTTTT. Residues: CASSWEPGELFF.

This chain connects TRBV4-1 to TRBJ2-1, with D maybe TRBD2 (5 bases). Trimming took off 4 bases at V and 0 bases at J, with 19 bases between the two ends. In germline, CDR1 is MGHRA, CDR2 YSYEKL. The CDR3 is made up of 18 amino acids. The CDR3 DNA follows: TGCGCCAGCAGCCCGCTGGGTGGGGAGACTATCTCCTACAATGAGCAGTTCTTC. Translation gives CASSPLGGETISYNEQFF.

The CDR3 bases are TGTGCCAGCAGCTTATTCGCCTCCTACAATGAGCAGTTCTTC. This translates into CASSLFASYNEQFF. The chain links TRBV7-3 to TRBJ2-1; D remains ambiguous. With 2 bases removed from V and 0 bases from J, the gap between germline ends came to 5 bases. Per the germline V gene, CDR1 is SGHTA and CDR2 is FQGTGA. The CDR3 totals 14 residues.

The gene calls are TRBV7-2 and TRBJ2-7; a possible D gene is TRBD2 (6 bases). V lost 1 base, J lost 4 bases, and 11 bases lay in between. The germline gives CDR1 SGHTA, CDR2 FQGNSA. The CDR3 is 14 amino acids. CDR3 in DNA: TGTGCCAGCAGCTTAGTTGGGACTCAATACGAGCAGTACTTC. It encodes CASSLVGTQYEQYF.

On this clone: A read error is possible here, since a much larger clone lies one base away. The same CDR3 is also encoded by other DNA sequences in this sample. This rearrangement joins TRBV6-5 to TRBJ2-3; D is unresolved. The CDR3 is 14 residues long. The V end lost 2 bases, the J end lost 0 bases, and 6 bases lay between the germline ends. The germline V gene has CDR1 MNHEY and CDR2 SVGAGI. The chain's CDR3 is CASSYRTSTDTQYF. Written as DNA, the CDR3 is TGTGCCAGCAGTTACAGGACCAGCACAGATACGCAGTATTTT.

The chain couples TRBV11-3 to TRBJ2-7, with 8 bases lining up with TRBD2. This CDR3 contains 15 residues. The germline gives CDR1 SGHNT, CDR2 YENEEA. V was clipped by 5 bases and J by 5 bases; unmatched bases: 11. This chain's CDR3 is CASSPRNSGIHEQYF. The CDR3 DNA reads as TGTGCCAGCAGCCCCCGTAATAGCGGGATCCACGAGCAGTACTTC.

The genes are TRBV28 and TRBJ2-3; TRBD1 might be the D (6 bases). The CDR3 is 14 amino acids. Germline V gene sequence: CDR1 MDHEN, CDR2 SYDVKM. V was clipped by 5 bases and J by 1 base, with 10 bases between them. The CDR3 spells CASSQGIGTDTQYF. CDR3 nucleotides: TGTGCCAGCAGTCAGGGGATCGGCACAGATACGCAGTATTTT. The variable domain in full, with the rest retrieved from reference TRBV28 and TRBJ2-3, is DVKVTQSSRYLVKRTGEKVFLECVQDMDHENMFWYRQDPGLGLRLIYFSYDVKMKEKGDIPEGYSVSREKKERFSLILESASTNQTSMYLCASSQGIGTDTQYFGPGTRLTVL.

This clone was picked up a small number of times. CDR3 nucleotides: TGTGCCAGTAGCGAGGACAGGTCCAATGAAAAACTGTTTTTT. It translates to CASSEDRSNEKLFF. The V call is TRBV19, the J call TRBJ1-4; 7 nucleotides align to TRBD1. The CDR3 contains 14 residues. The germline CDR1 and CDR2 sequences are LNHDA and SQIVND (reference sequence). V lost 6 bases, J lost 5 bases, and 6 bases stayed unmatched.

The chain couples TRBV7-9 to TRBJ2-5; no firm D call. Deletions cut 4 bases from V and 1 base from J, with 10 bases between. Germline CDR1 SEHNR, CDR2 FQNEAQ (reference sequence). The CDR3 length is 14 residues. Here the CDR3 reads CASSSPGSQETQYF. The DNA of the CDR3 is TGTGCCAGCAGCTCTCCAGGTAGCCAAGAGACCCAGTACTTC.

The chain's CDR3 is CASSVGGLGNTGELFF. Here the CDR3 DNA reads TGTGCCAGCAGCGTAGGGGGGCTCGGAAACACCGGGGAGCTGTTTTTT. J is TRBJ2-2 and V is TRBV9; D might be TRBD1 (6 bases). The CDR3 sequence is 16 residues long. The V gene's germline CDR1 is SGDLS and CDR2 YYNGEE. The V gene lost 0 bases and the J gene lost 2 bases, with 11 bases spanning the gap.

For the CDR3, the DNA is TGTGCCAGCATGCGGCAGGGCACCTACAATGAGCAGTTCTTC. Amino acids: CASMRQGTYNEQFF. The genes are TRBV6-5 and TRBJ2-1, with D possibly matching TRBD1 (5 bases). Per germline, CDR1 MNHEY and CDR2 SVGAGI. The V end was cut by 7 bases, the J end by 2 bases, with 12 bases between. The CDR3 has 14 residues.

The chain is built from TRBV20-1 and TRBJ1-1; TRBD1 is a possible D gene (6 bases). Germline loops: CDR1 DFQATT, CDR2 SNEGSKA (reference sequence). V dropped 5 bases and J dropped 11 bases, with 15 bases sitting between them. The CDR3 is made up of 11 amino acids. The CDR3 DNA reads TGCAGTGCTCCCCGTGACAGGCCTGCTTTCTTT. Residues: CSAPRDRPAFF.

The chain joins TRBV5-6 to TRBJ1-2; the match to TRBD1 covers 11 bases. This CDR3 is 15 amino acids long. Trimming took 4 bases from V and 2 from J; bases not matched to a gene: 4. Germline CDR1 SGHDT, CDR2 YYEEEE. CDR3 amino acids: CASSPRDRGNYGYTF. In DNA form, the CDR3 reads TGTGCCAGCAGCCCAAGGGACAGGGGGAACTATGGCTACACCTTC.

The chain links TRBV2 to TRBJ2-7; D perhaps matches TRBD1 (5 bases). V was trimmed by 2 bases and J by 0 bases, leaving 11 bases between them. This CDR3 comprises 15 residues. Germline assignment: CDR1 SNHLY and CDR2 FYNNEI. The CDR3 loop is CASSERQSSSYEQYF. The CDR3 DNA is TGTGCCAGCAGTGAAAGACAGTCCTCCTCCTACGAGCAGTACTTC.

The genes are TRBV4-3 and TRBJ2-7, with D possibly matching TRBD1 (5 bases). The V and J ends lost 0 bases and 2 bases respectively, with 11 bases between them. The germline gives CDR1 LGHNA, CDR2 YSLEER. The CDR3 consists of 15 residues. CDR3 bases: TGCGCCAGCAGCCAAGAGGCAGGGAAAACCTACGAGCAGTACTTC. Translating gives CASSQEAGKTYEQYF.

V and J are TRBV20-1 and TRBJ1-2; no definite D call. V was clipped by 8 bases and J by 8 bases, with 15 bases between them. Germline lookup yields CDR1 DFQATT and CDR2 SNEGSKA (reference sequence). This CDR3 has 11 residues. CDR3 in amino acids: CSSFGAAGYTF. The CDR3 DNA follows: TGCAGTTCGTTCGGAGCTGCCGGCTACACCTTC.

V and J are TRBV5-6 and TRBJ2-7; TRBD1 matches at 9 bases. From germline, CDR1 is SGHDT and CDR2 YYEEEE. The CDR3 sequence is 14 residues long. J gave up 5 bases and V 6 bases, and 9 bases lay outside the gene matches. CDR3 sequence (DNA): TGTGCCAGCACCTCCGGGACAGGGCGGAACGAGCAGTACTTC. Translation: CASTSGTGRNEQYF.

CDR3: CASSYWGTEIGELFF. The CDR3 nucleotides read TGTGCCAGCAGCTACTGGGGTACGGAAATCGGGGAGCTGTTTTTT. The chain joins TRBV7-8 to TRBJ2-2; no clear D. Germline V CDR1 and CDR2: SGHVS, FQNEAQ. The CDR3 loop spans 15 amino acids. Trimming pared 4 bases from V and 7 bases from J, leaving 16 bases between.

Only a few counts were recorded for this clone. The J gene is TRBJ2-1, the V gene TRBV7-6, with 9 bases identical to TRBD2. V shed 8 bases and J 2 bases; nucleotides not matched to a gene: 4. This CDR3 comprises 14 residues. Germline CDR1 SGHVS, CDR2 FNYEAQ. The CDR3 DNA reads as TGTGCCAGCTTTAGCGGGAGTACCTACAATGAGCAGTTCTTC. It codes for CASFSGSTYNEQFF.

The genes are TRBV30 and TRBJ1-2; D gene unclear. CDR1 is GTSNPN and CDR2 is SVGIG in the germline V gene (reference sequence). CDR3 length equals 12 residues. CDR3 sequence: CANAGHLYGYTF. The DNA of the CDR3 is TGTGCTAACGCGGGCCATTTATATGGCTACACCTTC.